One sample yielded the 16 T cell receptor beta chains listed below, sequenced in a study of blood T cell repertoires in COVID-19. The repertoire was sequenced with immunoSEQ multiplex PCR; TCRdb's copy has only in-frame clones and lacks some. Counted here are about 170,000 clones, 70% to 90% occurring once; the ten biggest clones make up 4.4%. Source material: PBMCs or T cells enriched from blood (not recorded which). The receptors derive from a woman between 50 and 59 years old who had recovered from COVID-19.

Remarks on this clone: This CDR3 is also generated by other DNA sequences in the sample. The chain recombines TRBV18 with TRBJ1-2; no definite D call. CDR3 length: 13 amino acids. Germline CDR1 is KGHSH and CDR2 is LQKENI. V lost 3 bases and J lost 4, with 9 bases in between. The DNA of the CDR3 is TGTGCCAGCTCACCTAGACAAAGCTATGGCTACACCTTC. The encoded protein is CASSPRQSYGYTF.

In this sample, this clone turned up a few times. The genes are TRBV5-3 and TRBJ1-5; 8 positions agree with TRBD1. TRBV5-3 is known as an ORF, though its function is uncertain. The CDR3 has 17 amino acids. The V gene end was trimmed by 0 bases and the J gene end by 0 bases; junction bases not matched to a gene: 5. In nucleotides, the CDR3 is TGTGCCAGAAGCTTGGCCTCGGGACAGGATAGCAATCAGCCCCAGCATTTT. Residues: CARSLASGQDSNQPQHF.

The CDR3 reads CASKWGPGATSGELFF. As DNA, the CDR3 is TGCGCCAGCAAATGGGGCCCAGGGGCTACCTCCGGGGAGCTGTTTTTT. The genes are TRBV5-1 and TRBJ2-2; a weak D match, TRBD1 (6 bases). The CDR3 is 16 residues long. Germline V gene data show CDR1 as SGHRS and CDR2 as YFSETQ. Trimming took 6 bases from V and 6 from J, leaving 21 bases between them.

The chain uses TRBV10-1 and TRBJ1-1; tentatively, D is TRBD1 (5 bases). Trimming pared 11 bases from V and 0 bases from J, leaving 13 bases between. This CDR3 contains 13 residues. Germline-derived CDR1 and CDR2 are WNHNN and SYGVQD (reference sequence). CDR3 sequence (DNA): TGCGCCCCCGCGGGGGTAATGAACACTGAAGCTTTCTTT. Translation: CAPAGVMNTEAFF.

V is TRBV5-1 and J is TRBJ2-6; possible D gene TRBD1, 6 bases. V lost 5 bases to trimming and J lost 0 bases, with 21 bases between them. The CDR3 extends over 19 amino acids. CDR1 SGHRS and CDR2 YFSETQ come from the germline V gene. This chain's CDR3 is CASRQGYGSKSSGANVLTF. The CDR3 coding sequence is TGCGCCAGCAGACAGGGTTACGGGTCGAAGAGCTCTGGGGCCAACGTCCTGACTTTC.

The V gene is TRBV5-4, the J gene TRBJ2-6; D perhaps matches TRBD2 (7 bases). Between the trimmed V and J ends, which lost 4 bases and 0 bases, there was a span of 14 bases. Germline assignment: CDR1 SGHNT and CDR2 YYREEE (reference sequence). The CDR3 covers 17 residues. For the CDR3, the DNA is TGTGCCAGCAGCCCGGCGGGGGCGACCTCTGGGGCCAACGTCCTGACTTTC. Its protein product is CASSPAGATSGANVLTF.

The chain has TRBV27 and TRBJ1-1, with D uncertain. V lost 5 bases, J lost 5 bases, and 18 bases lay in between. There are 15 residues in the CDR3. CDR1 and CDR2 from the germline V gene are MNHEY and SMNVEV (reference sequence). The CDR3, as DNA: TGTGCCAGCAGTCACCCGACGGCAGGCTGGACTGAAGCTTTCTTT. Amino acid sequence: CASSHPTAGWTEAFF.

V and J are TRBV19 and TRBJ1-4; D unclear. V was trimmed by 3 bases and J by 7 bases, leaving 12 bases between them. The CDR3 length is 14 residues. Germline V gene data show CDR1 as LNHDA and CDR2 as SQIVND (reference sequence). In nucleotides, the CDR3 is TGTGCCAGTAGTATGGCGGAGGGAGGTGAAAAACTGTTTTTT. Its protein is CASSMAEGGEKLFF.

This chain links TRBV5-4 with TRBJ1-3; D is undetermined. Germline assignment: CDR1 SGHNT and CDR2 YYREEE (reference sequence). The CDR3 totals 14 residues. The ends were cut back, 3 bases at V and 0 bases at J, with 7 bases in the middle. CDR3 DNA sequence: TGTGCCAGCAGCTCAGCGAGCTCTGGAAACACCATATATTTT. Amino acids: CASSSASSGNTIYF.

This chain links TRBV5-6 with TRBJ2-3; 7 nucleotides align to TRBD1. The CDR3 runs 14 residues. The trim removed 3 bases at V and 1 base at J, leaving 2 bases unmatched. Germline-derived CDR1 and CDR2 are SGHDT and YYEEEE. As DNA, the CDR3 is TGTGCCAGCAGCTCCGGACAGGGCACAGATACGCAGTATTTT. The encoded protein is CASSSGQGTDTQYF. Full variable domain (missing parts from reference TRBV5-6 and TRBJ2-3): DAGVTQSPTHLIKTRGQQVTLRCSPKSGHDTVSWYQQALGQGPQFIFQYYEEEERQRGNFPDRFSGHQFPNYSSELNVNALLLGDSALYLCASSSGQGTDTQYFGPGTRLTVL.

V is TRBV6-5 and J is TRBJ2-2, with D possibly matching TRBD1 (6 bases). Looked up from germline, CDR1 is MNHEY and CDR2 is SVGAGI. The V end lost 10 bases, the J end lost 6 bases, and 15 bases lay between the germline ends. The CDR3 has 13 amino acids. CDR3 residues: CATTFSGAGELFF. DNA of the CDR3: TGTGCCACCACTTTCTCAGGGGCCGGGGAGCTGTTTTTT.

The rearrangement links TRBV6-5 to TRBJ2-1; 7 bases are a match to TRBD2. J was trimmed by 4 bases and V by 2 bases; bases with no gene match: 8. The CDR3 is made up of 16 amino acids. Germline CDR1 is MNHEY and CDR2 is SVGAGI. CDR3 in DNA: TGTGCCAGCAGTTACGGGGCTAGCGGCGCTTACAATGAGCAGTTCTTC. Its translation is CASSYGASGAYNEQFF.

This clone has a single count. The chain has TRBV7-9 and TRBJ2-1, with D possibly TRBD1 on 7 matching bases. The ends were cut back, 8 bases at V and 7 bases at J, with 18 bases in the middle. The CDR3 sequence is 14 residues long. Per the germline V gene, CDR1 is SEHNR and CDR2 is FQNEAQ (reference sequence). DNA of the CDR3: TGTGCCAGCGGGCCAACATCAGGGGGGAATGAGCAGTTCTTC. It specifies CASGPTSGGNEQFF.

V and J are TRBV9 and TRBJ1-3; the match to TRBD1 covers 9 bases. The CDR3 has 16 amino acids. CDR1 and CDR2 (germline): SGDLS, YYNGEE. The trim removed 4 bases at V and 4 bases at J, leaving 9 bases unmatched. The CDR3 sequence is CASSLGQGLGGNTIYF. As DNA, the CDR3 is TGTGCCAGCAGCCTGGGACAGGGTTTAGGCGGAAACACCATATATTTT.

V gene TRBV7-9 combines with J gene TRBJ2-3, with D perhaps matching TRBD2 (6 bases). CDR1 is SEHNR, CDR2 FQNEAQ, per germline (reference sequence). V lost 5 bases to trimming and J lost 4 bases, with 19 bases between them. CDR3 length equals 16 residues. CDR3 bases: TGTGCCAGCAGCCGAGCGACTAGTTTAGCCCCAGATACGCAGTATTTT. Translation gives CASSRATSLAPDTQYF.

The chain carries TRBV7-9 and TRBJ2-2, with 8 bases lining up with TRBD2. The length of the CDR3 is 16 residues. Germline CDR1 SEHNR, CDR2 FQNEAQ (reference sequence). Unmatched junction bases numbered 10, after V lost 5 bases and J lost 5 bases. CDR3 protein: CASSPSGGGLTGELFF. The DNA of the CDR3 is TGTGCCAGCAGCCCGTCCGGGGGGGGGCTTACCGGGGAGCTGTTTTTT.